The rows below give T cell receptor beta chains drawn from one sample of a study of cytomegalovirus exposure and HLA in healthy donors. TCRdb keeps only in-frame clones here, not all; method: immunoSEQ multiplex PCR. The table shows about 90,000 clones, with around 78% occurring only once. Material: PBMCs. These receptors were collected from a woman aged 40 to 50 in good health and CMV-seropositive. Both conserved end residues are part of each CDR3.

cdr3_aa | j_call | v_call
CASSFPGSSDTQYF | TRBJ2-3 | TRBV28
CASSWGAGYEQYF | TRBJ2-7 | TRBV27
CASSPLLGLGNEQFF | TRBJ2-1 | TRBV27
CASSSSGLARFEQYF | TRBJ2-7 | TRBV7-9
CASSRPGTSANEQFF | TRBJ2-1 | TRBV7-9
CASSQEVSGTEAFF | TRBJ1-1 | TRBV4-3
CASSLGGITDTQYF | TRBJ2-3 | TRBV7-3
CASSGRGGQIGEKLFF | TRBJ1-4 | TRBV9
CASSSDRDYGYTF | TRBJ1-2 | TRBV18
CASSKQQGATGELFF | TRBJ2-2 | TRBV7-3
CASEGRTGELFF | TRBJ2-2 | TRBV7-9
CASSSSGSSYGYTF | TRBJ1-2 | TRBV5-4
CASSSTGPYNSPLHF | TRBJ1-6 | TRBV28
CASSLDGREGEETQYF | TRBJ2-5 | TRBV5-4
CASSQVGRLPNTGELFF | TRBJ2-2 | TRBV4-2
CASSGQPDQPQHF | TRBJ1-5 | TRBV6-5
CASSLGQGGDTQYF | TRBJ2-3 | TRBV5-4
CASMRGTYTEAFF | TRBJ1-1 | TRBV5-4
CASSSPTSPSYEQYF | - | TRBV5-8
CAITAGTSGRGVYEQYF | TRBJ2-7 | TRBV10-3
CASSLSPGGPNEQFF | TRBJ2-1 | TRBV5-1
CASSRSGGTDTQYF | TRBJ2-3 | TRBV7-9
CASSYGGPATNEKLFF | TRBJ1-4 | TRBV6-5
CASRILAGGANVLTF | TRBJ2-6 | TRBV6-1
CASSFGQFYEQYF | TRBJ2-7 | TRBV11-2
CASSLLGTGDHEQYF | TRBJ2-7 | TRBV7-3
CASSQDQRTSGGRAGELFF | TRBJ2-2 | TRBV4-3
CASSETQEHTEAFF | TRBJ1-1 | TRBV18
CASSIWEGHGVTGELFF | TRBJ2-2 | TRBV19
CASSLRLAGANEQFF | TRBJ2-1 | TRBV7-2
CASRKDRPYNEQFF | TRBJ2-1 | TRBV28
CASSPSSGYNEQFF | TRBJ2-1 | TRBV7-3
CASRSDSNHEQYF | TRBJ2-7 | TRBV6-1
CASSLEASGGSDEQFF | TRBJ2-1 | TRBV7-3
CASSPSSQGGGEQFF | TRBJ2-1 | TRBV6-5
CASSQPDRVQDSPLHF | TRBJ1-6 | TRBV7-2
CASSLGNSRVLSYEQYF | TRBJ2-7 | TRBV5-1
CASSFGGVSQPQHF | TRBJ1-5 | TRBV5-1
CASSPMGTSGSFPQQYF | TRBJ2-7 | TRBV5-1
CASSQGTGEQYF | TRBJ2-7 | TRBV6-5
CASSPRQGANYNEQFF | TRBJ2-1 | TRBV18
CASSHRSQSGNTIYF | TRBJ1-3 | TRBV19
CASSQARNYEQYF | TRBJ2-7 | TRBV4-3
CASSEPGAYEQYF | TRBJ2-7 | TRBV6-1
CASSDGQGYEQYF | TRBJ2-7 | TRBV6-1
CASSSISGGSYNEQFF | TRBJ2-1 | TRBV28
CASSLWSQGAYEQYF | TRBJ2-7 | TRBV11-2
CASSLVWELNTEAFF | TRBJ1-1 | TRBV7-2